The sequence of this TCR beta chain was determined in a study of T cell changes during pregnancy in multiple sclerosis. The V gene's germline CDR1 is LNHNV and CDR2 YYDKDF (reference sequence). Between the trimmed V and J ends, which lost 0 bases and 9 bases, there was a span of 8 bases. CDR3 length: 12 residues. Assay used: immunoSEQ multiplex PCR; TCRdb lists only in-frame clones, some missing. The data show some 25,000 clones, roughly 91% seen once. The V and J genes are TRBV15 and TRBJ1-1, with a tentative D call TRBD1 (5 bases). The sequence was obtained from a female donor in good health, enrolled as a control in a pregnancy study. The specimen was CD4+ T cells from peripheral blood mononuclear cells, collected in the first trimester of pregnancy. CDR3 sequence: CATSRDRQKAFF. The CDR3 DNA is TGTGCCACCAGCAGAGATCGACAGAAAGCTTTCTTT.